These 5 T cell receptor beta chains were all obtained from the same sample, sequenced in a study of prognosis after radiotherapy for stage I lung cancer. Genomic DNA was the source, and TCR beta CDR3 was amplified from it by two-round multiplex PCR. The authors ran first-round PCR with primers specific to each TRBV and TRBJ gene. One entry per CDR3 protein, called by TCRdb with MiXCR from the multiplex PCR reads. Of roughly 15,000 distinct CDR3 sequences detected, over 15% appear once; the ten largest clones hold over 30%. Here the sequenced sample was PBMCs, taken before or after stereotactic body radiation therapy (not recorded which). All receptors derive from a donor at least 50 years old with non-small cell lung cancer.

This clonotype is medium-sized. The V call is TRBV12-3 or TRBV12-4, the J call TRBJ2-1, with D unresolved. The CDR3 totals 13 residues. The V end was cut by 3 bases, the J end by 5 bases, with 8 bases between. The CDR3 loop is CASSFPGHNEQFF. In nucleotides, the CDR3 is TGTGCCAGCAGTTTTCCAGGCCACAATGAGCAGTTCTTC.

This clonotype was recorded at least ten times. The J gene is TRBJ2-7, the V gene TRBV9; 10 nucleotides align to TRBD2. V was pared by 4 bases and J by 7 bases, with 20 bases of the junction left unmatched. Germline CDR1 is SGDLS and CDR2 is YYNGEE. CDR3 length: 18 amino acids. This chain's CDR3 is CASSRGQGISGRATEQYF. The CDR3 DNA is TGTGCCAGCAGCCGAGGGCAGGGAATAAGCGGGAGGGCCACAGAGCAGTACTTC.

This clonotype ranks as medium-sized. V usage is TRBV12-3 or TRBV12-4 and J usage is TRBJ2-1; perhaps TRBD1 as D (6 bases). The CDR3 extends over 15 amino acids. Between the trimmed V and J ends, which lost 0 bases and 4 bases, there was a span of 10 bases. The CDR3 nucleotides read TGTGCCAGCAGTTTAGCGGGGGCTAAATACAATGAGCAGTTCTTC. Its translation: CASSLAGAKYNEQFF.

This clonotype was counted at least ten times. The rearrangement links TRBV5-6 to TRBJ2-1; the D gene is possibly TRBD2 (7 bases). The V end was cut by 2 bases, the J end by 7 bases, with 16 bases between. Germline CDR1 and CDR2: SGHDT and YYEEEE. The CDR3 runs to 15 residues. The CDR3 DNA is TGTGCCAGCAGCTTCATTGGACTAGGGGGGAATGAGCAGTTCTTC. Translating gives CASSFIGLGGNEQFF.

This chain joins TRBV12-3 or TRBV12-4 and TRBJ2-1; 7 bases match TRBD1. There are 14 residues in the CDR3. V gave up 6 bases and J gave up 5 bases; unmatched junction bases: 7. The CDR3 bases are TGTGCCAGCAGCCCCTACGACAGGGACAATGAGCAGTTCTTC. This gives the protein CASSPYDRDNEQFF.